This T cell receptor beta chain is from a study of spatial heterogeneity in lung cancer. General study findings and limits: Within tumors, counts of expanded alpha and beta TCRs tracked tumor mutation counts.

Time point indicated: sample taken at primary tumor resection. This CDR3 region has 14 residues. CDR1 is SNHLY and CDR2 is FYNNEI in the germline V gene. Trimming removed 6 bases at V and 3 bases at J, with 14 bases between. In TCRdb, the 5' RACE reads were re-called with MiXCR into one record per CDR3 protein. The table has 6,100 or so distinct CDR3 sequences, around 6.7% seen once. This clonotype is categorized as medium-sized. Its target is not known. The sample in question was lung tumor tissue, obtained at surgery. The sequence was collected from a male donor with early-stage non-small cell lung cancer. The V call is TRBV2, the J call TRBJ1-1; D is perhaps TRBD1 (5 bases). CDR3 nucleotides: TGTGCCAGCAGGCAGGGCTCGGGGGACACTGAAGCTTTCTTT. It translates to CASRQGSGDTEAFF.